This is a list of T cell receptor beta chains from one sample in a study of cytomegalovirus exposure and HLA in healthy donors. Produced via immunoSEQ multiplex PCR; TCRdb's table is partial and in-frame only. The repertoire holds more than 95,000 clones, with around 90% as singletons. The sequencing sample was made of PBMCs. Receptor source: a young woman in good health and CMV-seronegative. Each CDR3 is given with its conserved first and last residue. The D gene is left open where the match is weak. Expanded clones get a size class; other rows say once, few or many, or leave the size out.

v_call: TRBV6-6
j_call: TRBJ1-2
d_call: TRBD1
clone_size: NA
cdr3_aa: CASPFPGQGALYGYTF
cdr3_nt: TGTGCCAGCCCTTTTCCGGGACAGGGGGCCTTATATGGCTACACCTTC

v_call: TRBV5-1
j_call: TRBJ2-5
d_call: TRBD2
clone_size: NA
cdr3_aa: CASSPLAGAQETQYF
cdr3_nt: TGCGCCAGCAGCCCACTAGCGGGGGCCCAAGAGACCCAGTACTTC

v_call: TRBV5-6
j_call: TRBJ2-5
d_call: TRBD1
clone_size: NA
cdr3_aa: CASSSGQGNQETQYF
cdr3_nt: TGTGCCAGCAGCTCGGGACAGGGAAACCAAGAGACCCAGTACTTC

v_call: TRBV5-4
j_call: TRBJ2-7
d_call: NA
clone_size: NA
cdr3_aa: CASSFAGYEQYF
cdr3_nt: TGTGCCAGCAGCTTCGCAGGGTACGAGCAGTACTTC

v_call: TRBV30
j_call: TRBJ2-5
d_call: NA
clone_size: NA
cdr3_aa: CAWSVVTGFQETQYF
cdr3_nt: TGTGCCTGGAGTGTAGTCACAGGCTTCCAAGAGACCCAGTACTTC

v_call: TRBV4-1
j_call: TRBJ1-5
d_call: NA
clone_size: NA
cdr3_aa: CASSQGGQPQHF
cdr3_nt: TGCGCCAGCAGCCAAGGAGGTCAGCCCCAGCATTTT

v_call: TRBV5-4
j_call: TRBJ2-5
d_call: TRBD2
clone_size: once
cdr3_aa: CASRGLAGETQYF
cdr3_nt: TGTGCCAGCAGAGGACTAGCTGGGGAGACCCAGTACTTC

v_call: TRBV6-4
j_call: TRBJ2-2
d_call: TRBD1
clone_size: NA
cdr3_aa: CASSGNRGAGELFF
cdr3_nt: TGTGCCAGCAGTGGAAACAGGGGCGCCGGGGAGCTGTTTTTT

v_call: TRBV4-2
j_call: TRBJ2-1
d_call: NA
clone_size: NA
cdr3_aa: CASSQEPGLSYNEQFF
cdr3_nt: TGTGCCAGCAGCCAAGAGCCGGGACTGTCCTACAATGAGCAGTTCTTC

v_call: TRBV28
j_call: TRBJ2-7
d_call: NA
clone_size: NA
cdr3_aa: CASSLGQHPYEQYF
cdr3_nt: TGTGCCAGCAGTTTGGGGCAGCACCCCTACGAGCAGTACTTC

v_call: TRBV20-1
j_call: TRBJ1-1
d_call: NA
clone_size: NA
cdr3_aa: CSAHYFTEAFF
cdr3_nt: TGCAGTGCACACTACTTCACTGAAGCTTTCTTT

v_call: TRBV30
j_call: TRBJ2-1
d_call: TRBD1
clone_size: NA
cdr3_aa: CAWLGEGASYNEQFF
cdr3_nt: TGTGCCTGGCTGGGAGAGGGGGCTTCCTACAATGAGCAGTTCTTC

v_call: TRBV7-3
j_call: TRBJ2-3
d_call: TRBD2
clone_size: NA
cdr3_aa: CASSLNGGRPTDTQYF
cdr3_nt: TGTGCCAGCAGCTTAAACGGCGGGAGGCCCACAGATACGCAGTATTTT

v_call: TRBV7-9
j_call: TRBJ2-3
d_call: TRBD2
clone_size: NA
cdr3_aa: CASSIDSGGRHTQYF
cdr3_nt: TGTGCCAGCAGCATAGATAGCGGGGGGCGACATACGCAGTATTTT

v_call: TRBV2
j_call: TRBJ1-2
d_call: NA
clone_size: NA
cdr3_aa: CASSGAGLPNYGYTF
cdr3_nt: TGTGCCAGCAGTGGGGCAGGTTTGCCGAACTATGGCTACACCTTC

v_call: TRBV13
j_call: TRBJ2-5
d_call: TRBD1
clone_size: NA
cdr3_aa: CASSYAGGETQYF
cdr3_nt: TGTGCCAGCAGCTACGCAGGGGGAGAGACCCAGTACTTC

v_call: TRBV19
j_call: TRBJ2-4
d_call: NA
clone_size: NA
cdr3_aa: CASSIWTAGAKNIQYF
cdr3_nt: TGTGCCAGTAGTATATGGACCGCGGGAGCCAAAAACATTCAGTACTTC

v_call: TRBV10-1
j_call: TRBJ2-2
d_call: NA
clone_size: NA
cdr3_aa: CASSVVKRAGELFF
cdr3_nt: TGCGCCAGCAGCGTCGTCAAGCGGGCCGGGGAGCTGTTTTTT

v_call: TRBV28
j_call: TRBJ2-1
d_call: NA
clone_size: NA
cdr3_aa: CASSLGQNFHNEQFF
cdr3_nt: TGTGCCAGCAGTTTAGGACAGAATTTCCACAATGAGCAGTTCTTC

v_call: TRBV11-3
j_call: TRBJ1-1
d_call: NA
clone_size: NA
cdr3_aa: CASSSGPGAFF
cdr3_nt: TGTGCCAGCAGCTCCGGTCCAGGAGCTTTCTTT

v_call: TRBV28
j_call: TRBJ1-5
d_call: TRBD1
clone_size: few
cdr3_aa: CASNPGQGLQPQHF
cdr3_nt: TGTGCCAGCAACCCGGGACAGGGGTTACAGCCCCAGCATTTT

v_call: TRBV9
j_call: TRBJ2-2
d_call: TRBD2
clone_size: NA
cdr3_aa: CASSVEREGNTGELFF
cdr3_nt: TGTGCCAGCAGCGTAGAGCGGGAGGGGAACACCGGGGAGCTGTTTTTT

v_call: TRBV11-2
j_call: TRBJ1-1
d_call: NA
clone_size: NA
cdr3_aa: CASSSRPGFGTEAFF
cdr3_nt: TGTGCCAGCAGCTCCCGACCCGGGTTTGGCACTGAAGCTTTCTTT

v_call: TRBV28
j_call: TRBJ1-5
d_call: NA
clone_size: few
cdr3_aa: CASSETGMGQPQHF
cdr3_nt: TGTGCCAGCAGTGAAACGGGGATGGGTCAGCCCCAGCATTTT

v_call: TRBV2
j_call: TRBJ2-7
d_call: TRBD2
clone_size: NA
cdr3_aa: CASSEGLAGGEQYF
cdr3_nt: TGTGCCAGCAGTGAAGGGCTAGCGGGAGGCGAGCAGTACTTC

v_call: TRBV11-3
j_call: TRBJ2-7
d_call: NA
clone_size: NA
cdr3_aa: CASSLGRAYTYEQYF
cdr3_nt: TGTGCCAGCAGCTTAGGGAGGGCTTACACCTACGAGCAGTACTTC

v_call: TRBV6-4
j_call: TRBJ2-2
d_call: NA
clone_size: NA
cdr3_aa: CASSAGGKANTGELFF
cdr3_nt: TGTGCCAGCAGTGCGGGGGGCAAAGCGAACACCGGGGAGCTGTTTTTT